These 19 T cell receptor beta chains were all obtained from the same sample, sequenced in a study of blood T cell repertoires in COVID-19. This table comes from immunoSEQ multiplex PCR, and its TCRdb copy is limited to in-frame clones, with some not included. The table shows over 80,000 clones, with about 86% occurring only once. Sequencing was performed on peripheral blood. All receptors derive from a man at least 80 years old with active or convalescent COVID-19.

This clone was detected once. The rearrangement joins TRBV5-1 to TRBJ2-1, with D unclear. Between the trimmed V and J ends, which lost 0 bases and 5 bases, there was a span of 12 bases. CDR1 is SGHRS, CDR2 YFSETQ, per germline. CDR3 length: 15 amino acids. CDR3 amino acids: CASSLAVAEDNEQFF. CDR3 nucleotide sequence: TGCGCCAGCAGCTTGGCCGTTGCAGAAGACAATGAGCAGTTCTTC.

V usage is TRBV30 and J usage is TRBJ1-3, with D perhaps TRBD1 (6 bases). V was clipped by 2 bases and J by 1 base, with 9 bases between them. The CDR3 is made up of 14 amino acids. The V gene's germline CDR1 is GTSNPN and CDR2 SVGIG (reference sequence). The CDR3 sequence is CAWSTGSSGNTIYF. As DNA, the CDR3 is TGTGCCTGGAGTACAGGGTCATCTGGAAACACCATATATTTT.

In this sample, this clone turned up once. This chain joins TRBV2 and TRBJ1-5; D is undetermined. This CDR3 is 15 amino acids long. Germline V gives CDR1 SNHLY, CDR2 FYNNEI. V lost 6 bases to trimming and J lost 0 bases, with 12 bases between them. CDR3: CASSPSRYSNQPQHF. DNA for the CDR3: TGTGCCAGCAGCCCAAGCAGGTATAGCAATCAGCCCCAGCATTTT.

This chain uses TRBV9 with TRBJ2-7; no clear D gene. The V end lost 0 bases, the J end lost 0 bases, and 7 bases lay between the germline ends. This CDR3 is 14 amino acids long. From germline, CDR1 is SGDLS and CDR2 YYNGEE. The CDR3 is CASSVGANSYEQYF. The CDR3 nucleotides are TGTGCCAGCAGCGTAGGGGCTAACTCCTACGAGCAGTACTTC.

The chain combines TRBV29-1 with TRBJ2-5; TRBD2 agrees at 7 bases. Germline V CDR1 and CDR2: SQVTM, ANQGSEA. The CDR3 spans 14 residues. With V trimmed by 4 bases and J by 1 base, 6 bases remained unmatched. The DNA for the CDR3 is TGCAGCGTTGGGGAGGGGACGCTCCAAGAGACCCAGTACTTC. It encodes CSVGEGTLQETQYF.

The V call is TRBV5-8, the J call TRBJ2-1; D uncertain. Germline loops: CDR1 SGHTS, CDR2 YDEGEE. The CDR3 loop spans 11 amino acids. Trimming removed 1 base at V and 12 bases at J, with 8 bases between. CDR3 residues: CASSLRRRQFF. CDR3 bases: TGTGCCAGCAGCTTGAGGCGGAGGCAGTTCTTC.

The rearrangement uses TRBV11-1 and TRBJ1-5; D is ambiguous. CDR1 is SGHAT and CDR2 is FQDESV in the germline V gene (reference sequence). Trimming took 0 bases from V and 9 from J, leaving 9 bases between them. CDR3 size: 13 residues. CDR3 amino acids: CASSLARGRPQHF. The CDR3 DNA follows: TGTGCCAGCAGCTTAGCTCGCGGTCGGCCCCAGCATTTT.

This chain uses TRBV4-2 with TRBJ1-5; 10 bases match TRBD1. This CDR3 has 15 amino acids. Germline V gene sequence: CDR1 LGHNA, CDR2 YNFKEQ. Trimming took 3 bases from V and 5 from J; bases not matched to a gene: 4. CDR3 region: CASSQFGTGDQPQHF. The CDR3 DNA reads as TGTGCCAGCAGCCAGTTCGGGACAGGGGATCAGCCCCAGCATTTT.

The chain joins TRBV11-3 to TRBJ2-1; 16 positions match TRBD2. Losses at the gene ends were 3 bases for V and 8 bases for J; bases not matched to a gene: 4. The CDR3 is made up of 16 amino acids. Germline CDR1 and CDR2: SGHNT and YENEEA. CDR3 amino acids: CASSLGLAGGGYEQFF. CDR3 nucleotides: TGTGCCAGCAGCTTGGGACTAGCGGGAGGGGGCTATGAGCAGTTCTTC.

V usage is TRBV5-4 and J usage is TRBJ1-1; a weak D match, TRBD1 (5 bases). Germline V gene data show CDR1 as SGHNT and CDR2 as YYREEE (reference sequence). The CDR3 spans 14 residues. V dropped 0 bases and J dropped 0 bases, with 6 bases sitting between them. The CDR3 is CASSLATVNTEAFF. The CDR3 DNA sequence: TGTGCCAGCAGCTTGGCGACAGTGAACACTGAAGCTTTCTTT.

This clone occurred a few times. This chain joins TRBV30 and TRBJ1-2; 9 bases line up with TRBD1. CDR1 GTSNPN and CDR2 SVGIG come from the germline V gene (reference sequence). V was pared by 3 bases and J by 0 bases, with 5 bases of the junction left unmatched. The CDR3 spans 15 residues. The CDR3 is CAWRAQGATNYGYTF. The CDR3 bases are TGTGCCTGGAGAGCACAGGGGGCTACTAACTATGGCTACACCTTC.

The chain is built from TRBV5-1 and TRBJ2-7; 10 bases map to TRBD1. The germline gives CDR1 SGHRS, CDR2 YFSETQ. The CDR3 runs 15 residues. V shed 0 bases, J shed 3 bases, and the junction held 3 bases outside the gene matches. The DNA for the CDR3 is TGCGCCAGCAGCTTGGGGACAGGGGGGTTCTACGAGCAGTACTTC. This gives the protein CASSLGTGGFYEQYF.

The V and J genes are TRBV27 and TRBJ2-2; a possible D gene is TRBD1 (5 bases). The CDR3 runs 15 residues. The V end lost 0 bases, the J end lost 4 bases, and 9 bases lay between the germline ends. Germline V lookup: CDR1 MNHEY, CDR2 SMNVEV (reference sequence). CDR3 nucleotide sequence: TGTGCCAGCAGTTTATCCGACAGTGTCACCGGGGAGCTGTTTTTT. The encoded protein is CASSLSDSVTGELFF.

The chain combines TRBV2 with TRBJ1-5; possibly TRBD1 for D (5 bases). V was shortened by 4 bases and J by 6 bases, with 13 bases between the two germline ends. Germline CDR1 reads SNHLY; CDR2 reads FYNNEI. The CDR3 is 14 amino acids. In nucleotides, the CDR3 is TGTGCCAGCAGTGCACAACAGGCCGGTCAGCCCCAGCATTTT. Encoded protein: CASSAQQAGQPQHF.

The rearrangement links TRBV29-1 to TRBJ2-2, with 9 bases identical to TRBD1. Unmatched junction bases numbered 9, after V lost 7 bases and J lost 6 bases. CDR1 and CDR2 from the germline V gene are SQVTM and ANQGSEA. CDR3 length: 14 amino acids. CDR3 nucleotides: TGCAGCGCTGAGGGACAGGGTCTCGCCGGGGAGCTGTTTTTT. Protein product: CSAEGQGLAGELFF.

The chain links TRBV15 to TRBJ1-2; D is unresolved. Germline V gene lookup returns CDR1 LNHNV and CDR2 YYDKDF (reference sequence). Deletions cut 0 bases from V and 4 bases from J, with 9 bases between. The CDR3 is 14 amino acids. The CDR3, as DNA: TGTGCCACCAGCAGAGATTCAGGAGGCTATGGCTACACCTTC. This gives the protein CATSRDSGGYGYTF.

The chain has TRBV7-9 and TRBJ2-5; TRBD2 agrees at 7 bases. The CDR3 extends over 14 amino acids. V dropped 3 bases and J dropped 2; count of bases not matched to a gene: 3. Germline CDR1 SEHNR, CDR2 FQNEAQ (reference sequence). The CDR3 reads CASSLGGSQETQYF. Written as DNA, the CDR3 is TGTGCCAGCAGCTTGGGAGGGTCGCAAGAGACCCAGTACTTC.

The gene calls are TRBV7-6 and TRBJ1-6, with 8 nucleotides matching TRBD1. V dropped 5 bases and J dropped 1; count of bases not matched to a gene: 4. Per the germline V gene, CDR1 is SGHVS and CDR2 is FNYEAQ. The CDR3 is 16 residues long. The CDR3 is CASSNRQGSYNSPLHF. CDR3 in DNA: TGTGCCAGCAGCAATCGACAGGGGTCCTATAATTCACCCCTCCACTTT.

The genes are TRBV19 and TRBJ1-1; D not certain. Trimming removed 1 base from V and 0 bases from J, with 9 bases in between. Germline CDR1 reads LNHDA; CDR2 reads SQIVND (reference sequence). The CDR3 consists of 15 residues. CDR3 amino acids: CASSIGAGLNTEAFF. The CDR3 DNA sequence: TGTGCCAGTAGTATAGGGGCCGGATTGAACACTGAAGCTTTCTTT.